This T cell receptor (beta chain) was captured by sequencing in a study of blood T cell repertoires in COVID-19. Trimming removed 5 bases at V and 3 bases at J, with 13 bases between. Germline V gives CDR1 MGHRA, CDR2 YSYEKL. The length of the CDR3 is 14 residues. This clone occurred a few times. Measured with immunoSEQ multiplex PCR; TCRdb has only the in-frame clones, and not every one. The sample consists of a few hundred thousand clones, 88% of them appearing once. This receptor was identified in a woman under 30 who had recovered from COVID-19. The sample was PBMCs or T cells enriched from blood (not recorded which). This chain joins TRBV4-1 and TRBJ1-2; D might be TRBD1 (6 bases). The DNA for the CDR3 is TGCGCCAGCAGCTTCCGGACAGCTGACTATGGCTACACCTTC. The encoded protein is CASSFRTADYGYTF.